A single sample is the source of the 26 T cell receptor beta chains below, sequenced in a study of T cell repertoires in cytomegalovirus infection. TCRdb redid the calling of the reads with MiXCR, one entry per CDR3 protein. The sample consists of almost 300,000 distinct CDR3 sequences, roughly a tenth of them appearing once. Sequencing used PBMCs. The source of these receptors is a human donor in good health (CMV status not recorded). Some clones in this sample may be carry-over from other donors' samples.

This clonotype has a count of ten or more. The chain recombines TRBV7-3 with TRBJ1-6; D gene uncertain. This CDR3 spans 13 amino acids. V lost 5 bases, J lost 8 bases, and 10 bases lay in between. Germline values: CDR1 SGHTA, CDR2 FQGTGA. The DNA for the CDR3 is TGTGCCAGCAGCCGTGTCTGGGATTCACCCCTCCACTTT. Protein product: CASSRVWDSPLHF.

The sample holds many counts of this clonotype. The chain uses TRBV20-1 and TRBJ2-2, with D unclear. V was pared by 3 bases and J by 1 base, with 6 bases between. The V gene's germline CDR1 is DFQATT and CDR2 SNEGSKA (reference sequence). There are 13 residues in the CDR3. Here the CDR3 DNA reads TGCAGTGCTAGGCGCCTGAACACCGGGGAGCTGTTTTTT. Translating it yields CSARRLNTGELFF.

This clonotype was counted many times. The rearrangement uses TRBV7-2 and TRBJ2-5, with D perhaps given as TRBD1 or TRBD2 (6 bases each). The germline gives CDR1 SGHTA, CDR2 FQGNSA. V was clipped by 5 bases and J by 4 bases, with 14 bases between them. CDR3 length: 14 residues. CDR3: CASSLGGPRETQYF. CDR3 nucleotide sequence: TGTGCCAGCAGCCTTGGGGGGCCCCGAGAGACCCAGTACTTC.

V is TRBV7-9 and J is TRBJ2-7; 9 bases match TRBD1. Germline trimming cut 1 base from V and 1 base from J; bases unmatched to any gene: 5. CDR3 length: 16 residues. Germline loops: CDR1 SEHNR, CDR2 FQNEAQ (reference sequence). CDR3 nucleotide sequence: TGTGCCAGCAGCTTAGACGGGACAGGGTGGTCCTACGAGCAGTACGTC. It is translated as CASSLDGTGWSYEQYV.

The sample holds a few counts of this clonotype. The rearrangement joins TRBV2 to TRBJ1-5, with 9 bases lining up with TRBD1. Trimming removed 8 bases from V and 6 bases from J; junction bases left unmatched: 8. The germline gives CDR1 SNHLY, CDR2 FYNNEI. The CDR3 runs 14 residues. The CDR3 DNA follows: TGTGCCAGCTCGGACAGGGGTATCGGTCAGCCCCAGCATTTT. Translation gives CASSDRGIGQPQHF.

This clonotype was counted many times. The genes are TRBV6-4 and TRBJ1-4; 8 bases align to TRBD1. This CDR3 is 15 amino acids long. With 4 bases clipped from V and 8 bases from J, the junction kept 9 bases outside the gene matches. The germline gives CDR1 MRHNA, CDR2 SNTAGT. CDR3: CASSAGGQGREKLFF. The CDR3 DNA is TGTGCCAGCAGTGCTGGAGGACAGGGAAGAGAAAAACTGTTTTTT.

Many counts were recorded for this clonotype. The chain links TRBV28 to TRBJ1-6, with 9 bases that match TRBD1. Germline V gives CDR1 MDHEN, CDR2 SYDVKM. The J segment lost 9 bases and the V segment lost 9 bases, leaving 12 bases of the junction unmatched. The CDR3 totals 15 residues. The CDR3 sequence: CASYAPGQGGSPLHF. CDR3 nucleotide sequence: TGTGCCAGTTACGCGCCGGGACAGGGAGGTTCACCCCTCCACTTT.

The sample holds many counts of this clonotype. V and J are TRBV4-1 and TRBJ2-3, with 11 bases that match TRBD1. Germline CDR1 and CDR2: MGHRA and YSYEKL. The CDR3 is 17 amino acids. The junction had 6 bases not matched to a gene; V was cut back by 2 bases and J by 2 bases. CDR3 residues: CASSQWGQGVITDTQYF. The DNA for the CDR3 is TGCGCCAGCAGCCAATGGGGACAGGGGGTAATCACAGATACGCAGTATTTT.

This clonotype showed up many times. The chain combines TRBV20-1 with TRBJ1-2; D not certain. CDR1 and CDR2 from the germline V gene are DFQATT and SNEGSKA (reference sequence). The CDR3 totals 10 residues. CDR3 sequence reads: CISGSYGYTF. The CDR3, as DNA: TGCATTTCAGGCTCCTATGGCTACACCTTC.

A note on this clonotype: This could be a read error, since a much larger clone is one nucleotide away. This sequence joins TRBV28 and TRBJ1-2; D is perhaps TRBD1 (5 bases). Between the trimmed V and J ends, which lost 7 bases and 4 bases, there was a span of 13 bases. The germline V gene encodes CDR1 MDHEN and CDR2 SYDVKM. This CDR3 is built from 13 residues. The CDR3 reads CASTQGAVYGYTF. CDR3 in DNA: TGTGCCAGCACCCAAGGGGCGGTCTATGGCTACACCTTC.

This clonotype appeared many times. This chain uses TRBV5-8 with TRBJ2-2; TRBD1 aligns across 10 bases. After removal of 3 bases from V and 5 bases from J, the junction contained 7 bases not matched to a gene. This CDR3 is 16 amino acids long. Per the germline V gene, CDR1 is SGHTS and CDR2 is YDEGEE. The DNA of the CDR3 is TGTGCCAGCAGCTCCCGACAGGGGGCGCGAACCGGGGAGCTGTTTTTT. This codes for CASSSRQGARTGELFF.

Many counts were recorded for this clonotype. The chain couples TRBV7-2 to TRBJ1-1; D may be TRBD1 (6 bases). Germline V CDR1 and CDR2: SGHTA, FQGNSA. V was trimmed by 4 bases and J by 4 bases, leaving 13 bases between them. The CDR3 extends over 14 amino acids. The chain's CDR3 is CASSSTGGFTEAFF. The CDR3 DNA is TGTGCCAGCAGCTCGACAGGAGGGTTCACTGAAGCTTTCTTT.

This clonotype was recorded at least ten times. This chain joins TRBV7-2 and TRBJ2-7; D tentatively fits TRBD1 or TRBD2 (5 bases each). The CDR3 extends over 14 amino acids. Deletions cut 5 bases from V and 0 bases from J, with 11 bases between. Germline V gene data show CDR1 as SGHTA and CDR2 as FQGNSA. This CDR3 reads CASSTGRGSYEQYV. CDR3 DNA sequence: TGTGCCAGCAGCACGGGACGGGGCTCCTACGAGCAGTACGTC.

This clonotype was detected many times. The genes are TRBV4-1 and TRBJ2-1; D gene unclear. The CDR3 is made up of 13 amino acids. Per the germline V gene, CDR1 is MGHRA and CDR2 is YSYEKL. Trimming cost V 7 bases and J 8 bases, with 15 bases left between them. CDR3 sequence (DNA): TGCGCCAGCACCCCGGTCGGGTGGGATGAGCAGTTCTTC. This codes for CASTPVGWDEQFF.

This clonotype was found many times. J is TRBJ2-5 and V is TRBV7-6, with D possibly matching TRBD2 (7 bases). This CDR3 region has 15 residues. Germline V CDR1 and CDR2: SGHVS, FNYEAQ. The germline V and J ends were trimmed by 1 base and 4 bases, with 13 bases remaining between them. CDR3 coding DNA: TGTGCCAGCAGCTTAGGGGGGGGGGCCTTAGAGACCCAGTACTTC. Amino acid sequence: CASSLGGGALETQYF.

This clonotype was detected ten times or more. CDR3 in DNA: TGCAGTGCTAGAGATCTAGCGGGGGGGCGTGAGACCCAGTACTTC. Translation: CSARDLAGGRETQYF. The chain recombines TRBV20-1 with TRBJ2-5; 12 bases line up with TRBD2. The CDR3 spans 15 residues. Trimming at V came to 0 bases and at J to 5 bases, leaving 4 bases not matched to a gene. Germline V gene lookup returns CDR1 DFQATT and CDR2 SNEGSKA (reference sequence).

This clonotype occurred many times. J is TRBJ1-1 and V is TRBV6-2 or TRBV6-3; unclear D gene. CDR1 is MNHEY and CDR2 is SVGEGT in the germline V gene. V shed 0 bases and J shed 1 base, with 6 bases lying between them. The CDR3 is 14 amino acids. The CDR3 reads CASSYSGGNTEAFF. CDR3 DNA: TGTGCCAGCAGTTACTCTGGCGGGAACACTGAAGCTTTCTTT.

This clonotype occurred many times. The rearrangement uses TRBV6-2 or TRBV6-3 and TRBJ2-1; D remains ambiguous. This CDR3 comprises 15 residues. With 2 bases removed from V and 3 bases from J, the gap between germline ends came to 11 bases. Germline CDR1 is MNHEY and CDR2 is SVGEGT. CDR3 sequence: CASSYRGTIYNEQFF. CDR3 in DNA: TGTGCCAGCAGTTACCGTGGAACGATCTACAATGAGCAGTTCTTC.

This clonotype has ten or more counts. This chain links TRBV6-2 or TRBV6-3 with TRBJ2-4; D might be TRBD1 or TRBD2, each matching 5 bases. Trimming took 7 bases from V and 5 from J, leaving 15 bases between them. CDR1 is MNHEY and CDR2 is SVGEGT in the germline V gene. The CDR3 loop spans 14 amino acids. In DNA form, the CDR3 reads TGTGCCAGCATGAGAGGGGTGGGAGAAAACATTCAGTACTTC. Its translation: CASMRGVGENIQYF.

The sample holds many counts of this clonotype. This chain uses TRBV29-1 with TRBJ1-1; D might be TRBD1 (6 bases). This CDR3 contains 14 residues. V lost 4 bases and J lost 2, with 14 bases in between. The germline gives CDR1 SQVTM, CDR2 ANQGSEA. CDR3 region: CSVVPHRENTEAFF. CDR3 nucleotides: TGCAGCGTTGTACCCCACAGGGAAAACACTGAAGCTTTCTTT.

This clonotype appeared a few times. The chain is built from TRBV19 and TRBJ1-4; 7 bases line up with TRBD1. The CDR3 is 15 amino acids. The germline CDR1 and CDR2 sequences are LNHDA and SQIVND (reference sequence). The CDR3 spells CATRDQGATNEKLFF. DNA of the CDR3: TGTGCGACTAGGGATCAGGGGGCAACTAATGAAAAACTGTTTTTT. The full variable domain, in which reference TRBV19 and TRBJ1-4 provide the parts outside the CDR3, is DGGITQSPKYLFRKEGQNVTLSCEQNLNHDAMYWYRQDPGQGLRLIYYSQIVNDFQKGDIAEGYSVSREKKESFPLTVTSAQKNPTAFYLCATRDQGATNEKLFFGSGTQLSVL.

This clonotype was observed at least ten times. The chain recombines TRBV2 with TRBJ1-1; 8 nucleotides line up with TRBD1. This CDR3 comprises 14 residues. The V gene's germline CDR1 is SNHLY and CDR2 FYNNEI. After removal of 6 bases from V and 0 bases from J, the junction contained 3 bases not matched to a gene. CDR3 nucleotides: TGTGCCAGCAGGGGGGACAGGTTGAACACTGAAGCTTTCTTT. Translated: CASRGDRLNTEAFF.

In its sample, this clonotype was seen a few times. This sequence joins TRBV20-1 and TRBJ1-5; D is perhaps TRBD1 (6 bases). Per germline, CDR1 DFQATT and CDR2 SNEGSKA (reference sequence). The CDR3 is 12 residues long. The V end was cut by 4 bases, the J end by 10 bases, with 14 bases between. For the CDR3, the DNA is TGCAGTGCTACAGGGGCCGTACCTCCCCAGCATTTT. Protein sequence: CSATGAVPPQHF.

This clonotype was observed at least ten times. The rearrangement joins TRBV14 to TRBJ2-1, with D uncertain. Trimming shortened V by 3 bases and J by 7 bases, and 13 bases separated the two germline ends. Germline loops: CDR1 SGHDN, CDR2 FVKESK. This CDR3 is 14 amino acids long. CDR3 residues: CASSHGNRVNEQFF. The CDR3, as DNA: TGTGCCAGCAGCCACGGTAACAGAGTGAATGAGCAGTTCTTC.

This clonotype was observed many times. This chain joins TRBV7-2 and TRBJ2-1; 16 bases are a match to TRBD2. Per the germline V gene, CDR1 is SGHTA and CDR2 is FQGNSA. CDR3 length: 14 amino acids. V gave up 4 bases and J gave up 14 bases; unmatched junction bases: 5. Written as DNA, the CDR3 is TGTGCCAGCAGCTCACCGGGACTAGCGGGGGGGGAGTTCTTC. Amino acids: CASSSPGLAGGEFF.

J is TRBJ2-1 and V is TRBV20-1; 11 bases agree with TRBD2. This CDR3 contains 13 residues. Germline V gene sequence: CDR1 DFQATT, CDR2 SNEGSKA (reference sequence). This chain's CDR3 is CRAGTSGYNEQFF. The CDR3 bases are TGCAGGGCCGGGACTAGCGGTTACAATGAGCAGTTCTTC.